The text below deals with one TCR beta chain. Repertoires were generated with immunoSEQ multiplex PCR, while TCRdb's copy carries only in-frame clones and drops some. Of hundreds of thousands of clones in the sample, more than 85% were seen once. CDR3 length equals 14 residues. CDR1 and CDR2 from the germline V gene are SGHVS and FQNEAQ. With 5 bases removed from V and 3 bases from J, the gap between germline ends came to 11 bases. These data are taken from a study of blood T cell repertoires in COVID-19. The sample comprised peripheral blood. The chain is built from TRBV7-8 and TRBJ2-1, with a weak D call TRBD1 (6 bases). The TCR sequence derives from a man between 65 and 80 years old with acute or convalescent COVID-19. The DNA for the CDR3 is TGTGCCAGCAGCATTGGACAGTTCTACAATGAGCAGTTCTTC. This encodes CASSIGQFYNEQFF.